This T cell receptor beta chain was obtained from a study of regulatory T cells in long-lasting Graves disease. In this sample, this clonotype turned up many times. The CDR3 sequence is 13 residues long. Trimming removed 7 bases from V and 4 bases from J, with 13 bases in between. In germline, CDR1 is MNHEY, CDR2 SVGEGT. CDR3-region Arm-PCR and iRepertoire HTBI primers produced the TCR beta libraries. TCRdb re-called the multiplex PCR reads with MiXCR, one entry per CDR3 protein. The top ten clones hold 7.5% to 9% of a sample with around 500,000 distinct CDR3 sequences, 12% of them seen once. Time point specified: newly diagnosed GD, antithyroid drugs for less than 3 months. Construction of the TCR library relied on RNA isolated from PBMCs. This same sample was also taken into another study, of T cells in Graves' hyperthyroidism and ophthalmopathy.

This receptor was identified in a woman in her twenties or thirties with Graves disease. The chain combines TRBV6-2 or TRBV6-3 with TRBJ1-2; D perhaps matches TRBD1 (6 bases). The sample here was peripheral blood mononuclear cells (PBMCs), taken at new diagnosis, from a patient treated with antithyroid drugs. CDR3 nucleotide sequence: TGTGCCAGCACCCCTCGGGACACCTATGGCTACACCTTC. Translation: CASTPRDTYGYTF.